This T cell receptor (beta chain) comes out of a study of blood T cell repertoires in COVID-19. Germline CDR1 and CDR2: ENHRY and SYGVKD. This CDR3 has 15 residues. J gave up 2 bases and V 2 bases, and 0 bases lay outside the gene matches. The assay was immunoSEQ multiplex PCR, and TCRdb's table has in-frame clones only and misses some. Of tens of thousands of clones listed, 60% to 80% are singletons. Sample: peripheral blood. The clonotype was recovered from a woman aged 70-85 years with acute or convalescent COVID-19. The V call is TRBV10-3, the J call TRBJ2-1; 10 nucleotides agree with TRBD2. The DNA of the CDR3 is TGTGCCATCAGTGAGGGGACTAGCGCCTACAATGAGCAGTTCTTC. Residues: CAISEGTSAYNEQFF.